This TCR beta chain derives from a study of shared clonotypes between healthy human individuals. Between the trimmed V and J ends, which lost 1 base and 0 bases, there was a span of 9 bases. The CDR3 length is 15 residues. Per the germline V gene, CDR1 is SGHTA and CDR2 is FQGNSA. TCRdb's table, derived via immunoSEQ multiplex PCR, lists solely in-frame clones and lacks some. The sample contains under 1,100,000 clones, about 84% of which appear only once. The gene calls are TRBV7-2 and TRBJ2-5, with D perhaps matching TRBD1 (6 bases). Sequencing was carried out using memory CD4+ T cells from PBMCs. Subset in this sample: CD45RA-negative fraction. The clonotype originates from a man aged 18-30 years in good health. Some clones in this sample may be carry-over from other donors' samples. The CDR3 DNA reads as TGTGCCAGCAGCTTAGGCGGACAGTACCAAGAGACCCAGTACTTC. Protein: CASSLGGQYQETQYF.